The 23 T cell receptor beta chains reported below all come from one sample, sequenced in a study of beta chain features in type 1 diabetes. Study-wide results and limits: Shortening of TCRB CDR3s, moderate but significant, appeared in all four CD4+ subsets of Type 1 diabetes patients.

These receptors lack a known antigen. Since all of the isolated RNA was reverse transcribed, expressed TCRB transcripts were what got sequenced. This table comes from immunoSEQ multiplex PCR, and its TCRdb copy is limited to in-frame clones, with some not included. Seen here are hundreds of thousands of clones, roughly 13% observed once, and the top ten hold just under 0.04%. Sequenced material: naive CD4+ T cells from blood. Every receptor here comes from a man aged 18 to 29 with type 1 diabetes.

There are a few counts of this clone. The rearrangement uses TRBV18 and TRBJ1-5; D is perhaps TRBD1 (5 bases). CDR3 length equals 13 residues. V was cut by 1 base and J by 5 bases, with 6 bases left in between. Germline CDR1 reads KGHSH; CDR2 reads LQKENI. This CDR3 reads CASSPLGDQPQHF. CDR3 coding DNA: TGTGCCAGCTCACCACTGGGGGATCAGCCCCAGCATTTT.

This clone was observed a few times. The chain couples TRBV29-1 to TRBJ2-7; 8 nucleotides line up with TRBD1. The CDR3 loop spans 14 amino acids. The junction had 8 bases not matched to a gene; V was cut back by 7 bases and J by 0 bases. Germline CDR1 SQVTM, CDR2 ANQGSEA. The CDR3 DNA is TGCAGCGGGCTAGGACAGGGAAGCTCCTACGAGCAGTACTTC. Amino acids: CSGLGQGSSYEQYF.

The chain couples TRBV7-8 to TRBJ2-1; 7 positions agree with TRBD2. This CDR3 is built from 17 residues. Trimming at V came to 1 base and at J to 0 bases, leaving 6 bases not matched to a gene. Germline assignment: CDR1 SGHVS and CDR2 FQNEAQ. CDR3 region: CASSLGYGGSSYNEQFF. The CDR3 DNA reads TGTGCCAGCAGCTTAGGATACGGGGGGAGCTCCTACAATGAGCAGTTCTTC.

V and J are TRBV9 and TRBJ2-2; D gene uncertain. V lost 0 bases and J 1 base, leaving 7 bases between the germline ends. CDR1 SGDLS and CDR2 YYNGEE come from the germline V gene. This CDR3 has 15 amino acids. The CDR3 DNA sequence: TGTGCCAGCAGCGTAGGAGATATGAACACCGGGGAGCTGTTTTTT. This encodes CASSVGDMNTGELFF.

The rearrangement joins TRBV6-5 to TRBJ2-7; D ambiguous. The CDR3 contains 15 residues. Germline V gene lookup returns CDR1 MNHEY and CDR2 SVGAGI. Trimming took off 6 bases at V and 5 bases at J, with 20 bases between the two ends. The CDR3 loop is CASRRSQTVANEQYF. CDR3 bases: TGTGCCAGCAGACGTTCCCAAACAGTAGCAAACGAGCAGTACTTC.

The sample holds a few counts of this clone. The rearrangement joins TRBV5-4 to TRBJ2-5; 11 bases fit TRBD2. CDR1 SGHNT and CDR2 YYREEE come from the germline V gene (reference sequence). V was pared by 4 bases and J by 5 bases, with 7 bases of the junction left unmatched. The CDR3 covers 15 residues. The CDR3 DNA reads as TGTGCCAGCAGCGTCGGGACTAGCGGCCCGGAGACCCAGTACTTC. It yields the protein CASSVGTSGPETQYF.

CDR3 DNA: TGTGCCAGCAGTCCCTCATTAGCGGGGAGAAACATTCAGTACTTC. It encodes CASSPSLAGRNIQYF. The V call is TRBV28, the J call TRBJ2-4; TRBD2 agrees at 8 bases. The V and J ends lost 5 bases and 6 bases, in that order; junction bases with no gene match: 9. Germline V gene lookup returns CDR1 MDHEN and CDR2 SYDVKM. This CDR3 comprises 15 residues.

In its sample, this clone was seen a few times. V and J are TRBV7-2 and TRBJ2-1; no firm D call. Trimming removed 3 bases from V and 8 bases from J, with 11 bases in between. The CDR3 has 13 amino acids. CDR1 and CDR2 (germline): SGHTA, FQGNSA. The CDR3 loop is CASSFETRHEQFF. DNA for the CDR3: TGTGCCAGCAGCTTCGAAACGAGGCATGAGCAGTTCTTC.

The rearrangement uses TRBV30 and TRBJ2-1; perhaps TRBD2 as D (5 bases). The CDR3 covers 15 residues. The V gene's germline CDR1 is GTSNPN and CDR2 SVGIG (reference sequence). Trimming took 0 bases from V and 4 from J, leaving 13 bases between them. DNA of the CDR3: TGTGCCTGGAGTGTAGGAAGCGGACGTTACAATGAGCAGTTCTTC. Amino acid sequence: CAWSVGSGRYNEQFF. The full variable domain, its missing parts supplied by reference TRBV30 and TRBJ2-1, is SQTIHQWPATLVQPVGSPLSLECTVEGTSNPNLYWYRQAAGRGLQLLFYSVGIGQISSEVPQNLSASRPQDRQFILSSKKLLLSDSGFYLCAWSVGSGRYNEQFFGPGTRLTVL.

This clone occurred a few times. The V call is TRBV4-1, the J call TRBJ2-3; D gene unclear. The CDR3 extends over 16 amino acids. Looked up from germline, CDR1 is MGHRA and CDR2 is YSYEKL. V lost 0 bases and J 5 bases, leaving 15 bases between the germline ends. The DNA of the CDR3 is TGCGCCAGCAGCCAAGATGTGGCTCAATATGGAGATACGCAGTATTTT. This codes for CASSQDVAQYGDTQYF.

This clone was seen a handful of times. This chain connects TRBV2 to TRBJ1-4; no firm D call. V lost 5 bases to trimming and J lost 14 bases, with 15 bases between them. CDR1 and CDR2 from the germline V gene are SNHLY and FYNNEI. This CDR3 contains 12 residues. The CDR3 loop reads CASSLQGQGLFF. As DNA, the CDR3 is TGTGCCAGCAGTTTACAAGGGCAAGGGCTGTTTTTT. Supplemented by reference TRBV2 and TRBJ1-4, the full variable domain reads EPEVTQTPSHQVTQMGQEVILRCVPISNHLYFYWYRQILGQKVEFLVSFYNNEISEKSEIFDDQFSVERPDGSNFTLKIRSTKLEDSAMYFCASSLQGQGLFFGSGTQLSVL.

This clone was recorded a few times. V and J are TRBV29-1 and TRBJ1-1, with D maybe TRBD1 (6 bases). The germline gives CDR1 SQVTM, CDR2 ANQGSEA. CDR3 length equals 13 residues. V was cut by 3 bases and J by 3 bases, with 11 bases left in between. CDR3 sequence: CSVEYRVDTEAFF. The CDR3 nucleotides read TGCAGCGTTGAGTACAGGGTGGACACTGAAGCTTTCTTT.

The chain couples TRBV7-9 to TRBJ1-1, with D maybe TRBD1 (5 bases). V lost 4 bases to trimming and J lost 3 bases, with 15 bases between them. The germline gives CDR1 SEHNR, CDR2 FQNEAQ (reference sequence). This CDR3 contains 15 residues. The CDR3 DNA is TGTGCCAGCAGCTCCGCCAGCGGGGGGTACACTGAAGCTTTCTTT. Its protein is CASSSASGGYTEAFF. The full variable domain, completed using reference TRBV7-9 and TRBJ1-1, is DTGVSQNPRHKITKRGQNVTFRCDPISEHNRLYWYRQTLGQGPEFLTYFQNEAQLEKSRLLSDRFSAERPKGSFSTLEIQRTEQGDSAMYLCASSSASGGYTEAFFGQGTRLTVV.

This clone occurred a few times. V is TRBV7-2 and J is TRBJ2-4; D might be TRBD2 (6 bases). V lost 8 bases to trimming and J lost 6 bases, with 14 bases between them. This CDR3 spans 13 amino acids. Germline CDR1 and CDR2: SGHTA and FQGNSA. The CDR3 sequence: CASGIGGRNIQYF. DNA of the CDR3: TGTGCCAGCGGCATTGGGGGGAGAAACATTCAGTACTTC. Filled out from reference TRBV7-2 and TRBJ2-4, the complete variable domain reads GAGVSQSPSNKVTEKGKDVELRCDPISGHTALYWYRQSLGQGLEFLIYFQGNSAPDKSGLPSDRFSAERTGGSVSTLTIQRTQQEDSAVYLCASGIGGRNIQYFGAGTRLSVL.

The chain couples TRBV12-5 to TRBJ2-3, with D possibly TRBD1 on 6 matching bases. Germline V gene lookup returns CDR1 LGHNT and CDR2 FRNRAP. V was pared by 6 bases and J by 3 bases, with 13 bases between. The CDR3 sequence is 14 residues long. In nucleotides, the CDR3 is TGTGCTAGTGGGACTGACAGGAGTACAGATACGCAGTATTTT. Protein sequence: CASGTDRSTDTQYF.

This clone was observed a few times. CDR3 DNA: TGCAGCGTTGGAGGACTAGCCGCAGATACGCAGTATTTT. It codes for CSVGGLAADTQYF. The V gene is TRBV29-1, the J gene TRBJ2-3, with 8 bases lining up with TRBD2. The V gene's germline CDR1 is SQVTM and CDR2 ANQGSEA. V was pared by 4 bases and J by 4 bases, with 4 bases of the junction left unmatched. The CDR3 loop spans 13 amino acids.

This clone was found a few times. Additional DNA sequences in this sample encode the identical CDR3. V usage is TRBV7-9 and J usage is TRBJ2-3, with D unresolved. The CDR3 has 12 amino acids. The V gene's germline CDR1 is SEHNR and CDR2 FQNEAQ (reference sequence). The V and J ends lost 5 bases and 6 bases respectively, with 9 bases between them. CDR3 coding DNA: TGTGCCAGCAGCCTAGGGTTGGATACGCAGTATTTT. Amino acid sequence: CASSLGLDTQYF.

The table lists this clone with a few counts. The V and J genes are TRBV5-6 and TRBJ2-6; D is unresolved. Germline assignment: CDR1 SGHDT and CDR2 YYEEEE. The CDR3 is made up of 17 amino acids. The V end was cut by 2 bases, the J end by 2 bases, with 14 bases between. The CDR3 sequence: CASSLRMGSTGANVLTF. The CDR3 DNA reads TGTGCCAGCAGCTTAAGGATGGGGTCGACTGGGGCCAACGTCCTGACTTTC.

This clone showed up just a few times. The chain is built from TRBV5-8 and TRBJ2-5; TRBD2 might be the D (6 bases). Germline values: CDR1 SGHTS, CDR2 YDEGEE. V was shortened by 0 bases and J by 4 bases, with 13 bases between the two germline ends. The CDR3 has 15 residues. The CDR3, as DNA: TGTGCCAGCAGCTTGGCCGTAGGGAGGCCAGAGACCCAGTACTTC. Protein: CASSLAVGRPETQYF.

The genes are TRBV30 and TRBJ2-4; a weak D match, TRBD2 (6 bases). Germline loops: CDR1 GTSNPN, CDR2 SVGIG (reference sequence). Trimming cost V 7 bases and J 1 base, with 14 bases left between them. The CDR3 is 14 residues long. The CDR3 DNA reads TGTGCCTCCGGAGGGGATTTCGCCAAAAACATTCAGTACTTC. It is translated as CASGGDFAKNIQYF.

The genes are TRBV18 and TRBJ2-5; 7 bases map to TRBD2. This CDR3 is 15 amino acids long. V was clipped by 1 base and J by 2 bases; unmatched bases: 4. CDR1 KGHSH and CDR2 LQKENI come from the germline V gene. The DNA of the CDR3 is TGTGCCAGCTCACCACTCCCGGGAGGACAAGAGACCCAGTACTTC. Encoded protein: CASSPLPGGQETQYF. Filled out from reference TRBV18 and TRBJ2-5, the complete variable domain reads NAGVMQNPRHLVRRRGQEARLRCSPMKGHSHVYWYRQLPEEGLKFMVYLQKENIIDESGMPKERFSAEFPKEGPSILRIQQVVRGDSAAYFCASSPLPGGQETQYFGPGTRLLVL.

The gene calls are TRBV29-1 and TRBJ1-5; D is unresolved. The germline CDR1 and CDR2 sequences are SQVTM and ANQGSEA. V lost 6 bases, J lost 9 bases, and 18 bases lay in between. CDR3 length: 13 residues. CDR3 region: CSVTTQDLGPQHF. DNA of the CDR3: TGCAGCGTCACCACCCAGGATCTAGGGCCCCAGCATTTT.

The chain couples TRBV9 to TRBJ2-2; possibly TRBD1 or TRBD2 for D (5 bases each). This CDR3 spans 15 amino acids. The V gene's germline CDR1 is SGDLS and CDR2 YYNGEE. The ends were cut back, 0 bases at V and 6 bases at J, with 12 bases in the middle. The CDR3 sequence is CASSVATGRAGELFF. The CDR3 DNA is TGTGCCAGCAGCGTAGCTACGGGGCGAGCCGGGGAGCTGTTTTTT.